The source of this T cell receptor (beta chain) is a study of blood T cell repertoires in COVID-19. Study overall: Material from acute and convalescent COVID-19 was sourced from the United States, Italy and Spain. PBMCs, B-cell-depleted T cells, or T cells were the source of the cDNA or gDNA that made up the material.

This CDR3 region has 12 residues. Germline V gives CDR1 GTSNPN, CDR2 SVGIG (reference sequence). Trimming took off 5 bases at V and 7 bases at J, with 14 bases between the two ends. This clone was found a few times. Original data processing: Estimation of nucleated cell counts was performed using reference gene primer amplification. Here immunoSEQ multiplex PCR was the method, and the copy in TCRdb shows in-frame clones only, minus some. V and J calls plus clone size are reproduced from that table; the DNA served to infer D and trimming. Among around 78,000 clones listed, about three quarters were seen once.

Sample: peripheral blood. The clonotype originates from a human donor in a cohort sampled during active COVID-19. The chain joins TRBV30 to TRBJ1-2; TRBD1 is a possible D gene (6 bases). Here the CDR3 DNA reads TGTGCCTGGGGACAGTATTCCTCTGGCTACACCTTC. Translated: CAWGQYSSGYTF.